A selection of T cell receptor beta chains follows, all from one sample in a study of cytomegalovirus exposure and HLA in healthy donors. Here immunoSEQ multiplex PCR was the method, and the copy in TCRdb shows in-frame clones only, minus some. The sample has 55,000 to 65,000 clones; 80% are singletons. What was sequenced was PBMCs. The source is a woman between 40 and 55 years old in good health and CMV-seronegative. CDR3s include the opening cysteine and the closing phenylalanine or tryptophan. The D gene is left open where the match is weak. Clone size is stated in some rows and not others, as once, few, many or a class when expanded.

d_call | j_call | v_call | clone_size | cdr3_aa | cdr3_nt
TRBD2 | TRBJ2-1 | TRBV7-9 | NA | CASSLGSLAGAWNEQFF | TGTGCCAGCAGCTTAGGATCCCTAGCGGGGGCTTGGAATGAGCAGTTCTTC
NA | TRBJ2-7 | TRBV28 | NA | CASSFPTTDPSYEQYF | TGTGCCAGCAGTTTTCCGACGACAGACCCATCCTACGAGCAGTACTTC
NA | TRBJ2-1 | TRBV5-4 | NA | CASSSASAYSSYNEQFF | TGTGCCAGCAGCTCAGCTAGCGCCTATAGCTCCTACAATGAGCAGTTCTTC
NA | TRBJ1-2 | TRBV19 | NA | CASTSRRAGRQNYGYTF | TGTGCCAGTACTTCCCGGCGGGCAGGCCGGCAAAACTATGGCTACACCTTC
TRBD2 | TRBJ2-3 | TRBV5-4 | NA | CASSQPRGEGTDTQYF | TGTGCCAGCAGCCAACCTCGGGGGGAGGGCACAGATACGCAGTATTTT
NA | TRBJ1-1 | TRBV7-3 | NA | CASSLQGYTEAFF | TGTGCCAGCAGCCTACAGGGCTACACTGAAGCTTTCTTT
TRBD2 | TRBJ2-1 | TRBV7-8 | few | CASSPQGLADEQFF | TGTGCCAGCAGCCCCCAGGGACTAGCGGATGAGCAGTTCTTC
NA | TRBJ2-5 | TRBV9 | NA | CASSAGAAHSQETQYF | TGTGCCAGCAGCGCAGGGGCCGCACATTCCCAAGAGACCCAGTACTTC
TRBD1 | TRBJ1-1 | TRBV18 | NA | CASSPRGTGGAVTEAFF | TGTGCCAGCTCACCACGTGGGACAGGGGGCGCGGTCACTGAAGCTTTCTTT
NA | TRBJ1-1 | TRBV27 | once | CASSLLANRNTEAFF | TGTGCCAGCAGTTTATTGGCCAACAGGAACACTGAAGCTTTCTTT
NA | TRBJ2-3 | TRBV2 | NA | CASSRYSSTDTQYF | TGTGCCAGCAGCAGGTACTCTAGCACAGATACGCAGTATTTT
TRBD2 | TRBJ2-1 | TRBV4-2 | few | CASSQVSSLADNEQFF | TGTGCCAGCAGCCAAGTTTCCTCACTAGCGGACAATGAGCAGTTCTTC
TRBD1 | TRBJ2-1 | TRBV28 | NA | CASSTAQGARYNEQFF | TGTGCCAGCAGTACAGCACAGGGGGCAAGATACAATGAGCAGTTCTTC
NA | TRBJ2-5 | TRBV29-1 | NA | CSVEGQSETQYF | TGCAGCGTTGAAGGGCAGTCAGAGACCCAGTACTTC
NA | TRBJ1-5 | TRBV19 | NA | CASRILGEGGDQPQHF | TGTGCCAGTAGGATACTAGGGGAGGGTGGTGATCAGCCCCAGCATTTT
NA | TRBJ1-4 | TRBV19 | NA | CASSPQGEGSEKLFF | TGTGCCAGTTCTCCCCAAGGGGAGGGAAGCGAAAAACTGTTTTTT
NA | TRBJ2-5 | TRBV5-4 | NA | CASSPVQETQYF | TGTGCCAGCAGCCCCGTTCAAGAGACCCAGTACTTC
TRBD2 | TRBJ2-5 | TRBV9 | NA | CASSVGSGGMETQYF | TGTGCCAGCAGCGTAGGGTCCGGGGGGATGGAGACCCAGTACTTC
NA | TRBJ2-1 | TRBV4-3 | few | CASSRLLAQNEQFF | TGCGCCAGCAGCCGGCTTCTAGCGCAAAATGAGCAGTTCTTC
TRBD2 | TRBJ2-1 | TRBV7-3 | NA | CASSTGLAGGSYNEQFF | TGTGCCAGCAGCACGGGACTAGCGGGAGGGAGCTACAATGAGCAGTTCTTC
TRBD2 | TRBJ2-1 | TRBV7-3 | NA | CASSFSGSNNEQFF | TGTGCCAGCAGCTTTAGCGGGTCGAACAATGAGCAGTTCTTC
TRBD2 | TRBJ2-7 | TRBV14 | NA | CASSQGLAATTYEQYF | TGTGCCAGCAGCCAAGGACTAGCGGCCACAACATACGAGCAGTACTTC
TRBD1 | TRBJ2-7 | TRBV5-1 | NA | CASSQPGQGDEQYF | TGCGCCAGCAGCCAGCCGGGACAGGGTGACGAGCAGTACTTC
TRBD1 | TRBJ1-2 | TRBV6-1 | NA | CASRIQGAWGYTF | TGTGCCAGCAGAATACAGGGGGCGTGGGGCTACACCTTC
NA | TRBJ2-1 | TRBV19 | NA | CATKAETRYNEQFF | TGTGCCACAAAAGCGGAAACCCGCTACAATGAGCAGTTCTTC
TRBD2 | TRBJ2-1 | TRBV27 | NA | CASSSTPPGGPEQFF | TGTGCCAGCAGTTCTACCCCCCCGGGAGGCCCTGAGCAGTTCTTC
NA | TRBJ2-1 | TRBV7-3 | NA | CASSPTGLLWFF | TGTGCCAGCAGCCCTACAGGTCTGCTTTGGTTCTTC
TRBD1 | TRBJ1-2 | TRBV27 | NA | CASSNLLTGTTNYGYTF | TGTGCCAGCAGTAACCTCCTGACAGGGACCACTAACTATGGCTACACCTTC
TRBD1 | TRBJ1-1 | TRBV7-8 | NA | CASSLAGTVNTEAFF | TGTGCCAGCAGCTTAGCCGGGACAGTGAACACTGAAGCTTTCTTT
NA | TRBJ2-5 | TRBV29-1 | few | CSVVPQGQTQYF | TGCAGCGTTGTCCCCCAGGGTCAGACCCAGTACTTC
NA | TRBJ2-7 | TRBV5-1 | NA | CASSLDTYSYEQYF | TGCGCCAGCAGCTTGGACACATACTCCTACGAGCAGTACTTC
NA | TRBJ2-7 | TRBV6-5 | NA | CASSYPGNSNSRQYF | TGTGCCAGCAGTTATCCCGGGAACTCTAATAGCCGGCAGTACTTC
NA | TRBJ1-1 | TRBV28 | NA | CASSSVNTEAFF | TGTGCCAGCAGTTCGGTTAACACTGAAGCTTTCTTT
TRBD2 | TRBJ2-5 | TRBV4-1 | NA | CASSQDGGLAGIQETQYF | TGCGCCAGCAGCCAAGATGGGGGACTAGCGGGAATTCAAGAGACCCAGTACTTC
NA | TRBJ2-7 | TRBV27 | few | CASRTTGSYEQYF | TGTGCCAGCAGAACGACAGGATCCTACGAGCAGTACTTC
NA | TRBJ2-5 | TRBV19 | NA | CASSPFNQETQYF | TGTGCCAGTAGTCCATTCAACCAAGAGACCCAGTACTTC
NA | TRBJ2-3 | TRBV19 | NA | CASSIDSGYGDTQYF | TGTGCCAGTAGTATAGACTCGGGGTACGGAGATACGCAGTATTTT
NA | TRBJ1-3 | TRBV2 | NA | CASSEEPTNTIYF | TGTGCCAGCAGTGAAGAGCCTACAAACACCATATATTTT
NA | TRBJ2-7 | TRBV1 | few | CTSSQAPSYEQYF | TGCACCAGCAGCCAAGCCCCATCCTACGAGCAGTACTTC
TRBD2 | TRBJ2-7 | TRBV4-2 | NA | CASSQVRAGDFHEQYF | TGTGCCAGCAGCCAAGTTCGAGCGGGAGACTTCCACGAGCAGTACTTC
NA | TRBJ2-1 | TRBV15 | NA | CATSRVSGSRFF | TGTGCCACCAGCAGAGTGTCGGGTTCCCGGTTCTTC
NA | TRBJ2-6 | TRBV4-3 | NA | CASSQDLLASGANVLTF | TGCGCCAGCAGCCAAGATCTTCTAGCTTCTGGGGCCAACGTCCTGACTTTC